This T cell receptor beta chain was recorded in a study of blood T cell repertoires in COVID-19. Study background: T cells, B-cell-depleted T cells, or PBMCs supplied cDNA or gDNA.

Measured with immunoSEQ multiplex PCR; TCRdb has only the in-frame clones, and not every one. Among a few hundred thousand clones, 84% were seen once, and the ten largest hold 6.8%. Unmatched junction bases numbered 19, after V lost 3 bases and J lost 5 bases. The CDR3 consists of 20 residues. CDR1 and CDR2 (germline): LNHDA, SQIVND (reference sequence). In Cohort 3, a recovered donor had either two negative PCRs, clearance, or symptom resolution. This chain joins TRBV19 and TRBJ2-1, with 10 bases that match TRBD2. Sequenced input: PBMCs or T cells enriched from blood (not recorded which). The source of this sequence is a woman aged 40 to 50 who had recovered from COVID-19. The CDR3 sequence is CASSMPRLAGIEVNHNEQFF. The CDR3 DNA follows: TGTGCCAGTAGTATGCCCCGACTAGCGGGTATTGAAGTGAACCACAATGAGCAGTTCTTC.